Included here is one T cell receptor (beta chain) sequence, with context. The data originate from a study of CD8 T cells in Susac syndrome. V lost 5 bases and J lost 10, with 17 bases in between. CDR3 length equals 13 residues. RNA was extracted with the RNeasy kit, and a quantity of about 0.45 to 1 ug was reverse transcribed using random hexamers. A single record per CDR3 protein comes from TCRdb applying MiXCR to the immunoSEQ multiplex PCR reads. The sample shows about 440,000 distinct CDR3 sequences, about 85% of them seen only once. Included as multiple sclerosis controls were treatment-naive patients who had stable or active relapsing-remitting disease.

Sequencing was done on a sample of CD8+ T cells from PBMCs. The genes are TRBV12-3 or TRBV12-4 and TRBJ1-1; D gene ambiguous. The TCR comes from a human donor with multiple sclerosis. In DNA, the CDR3 is TGTGCCAGCAGTAGACCTGACGCGGTAGGAGCTTTCTTT. Amino acids: CASSRPDAVGAFF.